This TCR beta chain was profiled in a study of blood T cell repertoires in COVID-19. The wider study: COVID-19 samples collected from the United States, Italy and Spain covered acute and convalescent phases. Sources were T cells, B-cell-depleted T cells, or PBMCs; the material itself was cDNA or gDNA.

Losses at the gene ends were 2 bases for V and 5 bases for J; bases not matched to a gene: 3. From germline, CDR1 is SGHRS and CDR2 YFSETQ. This CDR3 region has 13 residues. As processed by the authors: Amplification of reference gene primers was used by the study to estimate nucleated cell counts. Generated by immunoSEQ multiplex PCR, the TCRdb table keeps only in-frame clones and is missing some. Clone size and the V and J calls come from that table; the DNA yielded D and trimming. The sample has 95,000 to 150,000 clones; more than 75% are singletons. The source of this sequence is a middle-aged man with acute or convalescent COVID-19. V gene TRBV5-1 combines with J gene TRBJ1-1, with TRBD1 matching over 7 bases. Sequencing used peripheral blood. CDR3 region: CASSLTGETEAFF. DNA of the CDR3: TGCGCCAGCAGCTTAACAGGGGAAACTGAAGCTTTCTTT.